The T cell receptor beta chain under discussion was sequenced for a study of cytomegalovirus exposure and HLA in healthy donors. This CDR3 has 13 residues. In germline, CDR1 is SQVTM, CDR2 ANQGSEA. The V gene lost 4 bases and the J gene lost 0 bases, with 10 bases spanning the gap. Study findings and constraints: CMV serostatus was the only recorded immune exposure for donors. Among donors in an Asian-associated ancestry cluster, a later analysis reportedly found fewer N-insertions than the approximately 700-donor mean. Some TCR beta chains (roughly 160 of them) were listed as cytomegalovirus-associated.

As for this clone: Antigen: not known.

PCR amplification relied on 60 Vbeta primers (plus 13 Jbeta primers). The data were produced by immunoSEQ multiplex PCR, yet TCRdb's version contains in-frame clones alone and is incomplete. The listing contains 90,000 to 120,000 clones. This chain connects TRBV29-1 to TRBJ2-7, with D uncertain. This TCR derives from a man aged 50-60 years in good health and CMV-seronegative. Sequenced material: PBMCs. CDR3 in amino acids: CSVVSSRSYEQYF. CDR3 nucleotides: TGCAGCGTTGTTTCCAGTCGCTCCTACGAGCAGTACTTC.